The rows below give T cell receptor beta chains drawn from one sample of a study of blood T cells in healthy people across ages. From the 5' RACE reads, TCRdb called clonotypes with MiXCR, one entry per CDR3 protein. The sample carries just over 1 million distinct CDR3 sequences, less than 50% recorded once. The sequenced sample consisted of blood. These receptors were obtained from a woman in her sixties in good health. CDR3s include the opening cysteine and the closing phenylalanine or tryptophan. The D gene is left open where the match is weak. Expanded clones get a size class; other rows say once, few or many, or leave the size out.

>TRBJ2-5|-|-|TRBV24-1
CATSDSDSLGVAQYF
TGTGCCACCAGTGATTCGGACAGCTTAGGCGTGGCCCAGTACTTC
>TRBJ2-3|-|-|TRBV27
CASSLAPPTGLSTDTQYF
TGTGCCAGCAGTTTGGCCCCCCCGACAGGACTGTCTACAGATACGCAGTATTTT
>TRBJ2-7|-|many|TRBV2
CASSEHPPLLSSSTEQYF
TGTGCCAGCAGTGAACACCCTCCTCTCCTCTCCTCCTCAACCGAGCAGTACTTC
>TRBJ2-1|-|many|TRBV7-3
CASSLIKTVYNEQFF
TGTGCCAGCAGCTTAATTAAAACAGTCTACAATGAGCAGTTCTTC
>TRBJ2-7|TRBD2|-|TRBV7-3
CAGSLSGMSNEQYF
TGTGCCGGCAGCTTAAGCGGGATGAGCAATGAGCAGTACTTC
>TRBJ2-7|TRBD2|-|TRBV28
CASSGTATSGYSYEQYF
TGTGCCAGCAGCGGGACGGCGACTAGCGGGTACTCCTACGAGCAGTACTTC
>TRBJ2-1|-|-|TRBV9
CASSVDLFWAGDEQFF
TGTGCCAGCAGCGTAGATCTTTTTTGGGCAGGCGATGAGCAGTTCTTC
>TRBJ2-2|-|few|TRBV2
CASSDFVGSNTGELFF
TGTGCCAGCAGTGACTTCGTGGGATCGAACACCGGGGAGCTGTTTTTT
>TRBJ1-2|TRBD1|-|TRBV13
CASSWWNDRENYGYTF
TGTGCCAGCAGCTGGTGGAACGACAGGGAGAACTATGGCTACACCTTC
>TRBJ2-3|TRBD2|-|TRBV28
CASSSRTSGTNTQYF
TGTGCCAGCAGCTCCCGGACTAGCGGGACGAATACGCAGTATTTT
>TRBJ2-5|TRBD2|-|TRBV5-1
CASSLAVLASGIAYNEQYF
TGCGCCAGCAGCTTGGCTGTTTTGGCTAGCGGGATCGCCTACAATGAGCAGTACTTC
>TRBJ2-5|TRBD2|-|TRBV28
CASGEAGERDQYF
TGTGCCAGCGGGGAGGCGGGGGAAAGGGACCAGTACTTC
>TRBJ2-5|TRBD1|-|TRBV7-2
CASSFRQGVFETQYF
TGTGCCAGCAGCTTTAGACAGGGGGTTTTTGAGACCCAGTACTTC
>TRBJ2-6|-|-|TRBV6-5
CASSYLFAGAGSGANVLTF
TGTGCCAGCAGTTACTTGTTTGCAGGTGCGGGCTCTGGGGCCAACGTCCTGACTTTC
>TRBJ2-1|TRBD1|-|TRBV7-2
CASSLTGVPHNEQFF
TGTGCCAGCAGCTTAACAGGGGTCCCCCACAATGAGCAGTTCTTC
>TRBJ2-1|-|few|TRBV7-9
CASSLVGGKINEQFF
TGTGCCAGCAGCTTAGTGGGCGGGAAGATCAATGAGCAGTTCTTC
>TRBJ2-5|-|-|TRBV27
CASSLGPSAETQYF
TGTGCCAGCAGTTTAGGGCCCAGCGCAGAGACCCAGTACTTC
>TRBJ1-5|-|many|TRBV20-1
CSVIGGVDRSNQPQHF
TGCAGTGTCATAGGCGGGGTCGACAGGAGCAATCAGCCCCAGCATTTT
>TRBJ2-7|-|few|TRBV27
CASSCEVRASYEQYF
TGTGCCAGCAGTTGCGAGGTCAGGGCCTCCTACGAGCAGTACTTC
>TRBJ1-5|-|-|TRBV7-8
CANGGANQPQHF
TGTGCTAATGGGGGGGCCAATCAGCCCCAGCATTTT
>TRBJ2-7|-|many|TRBV13
CASSHGDEQYF
TGTGCCAGCAGCCATGGCGACGAGCAGTACTTC
>TRBJ2-2|-|-|TRBV6-5
CASSYSGSRADTGELFF
TGTGCCAGCAGTTACTCGGGGAGCAGGGCCGATACCGGGGAGCTGTTTTTT
>TRBJ1-1|-|-|TRBV18
CASSPLVITEAFF
TGTGCCAGCTCACCATTAGTTATAACTGAAGCTTTCTTT
>TRBJ2-5|TRBD2|-|TRBV20-1
CSAGDLAGTSGRFDEQYF
TGCAGTGCTGGGGATCTGGCCGGGACTAGCGGGAGGTTCGATGAGCAGTACTTC
>TRBJ2-7|-|few|TRBV6-5
CASSYSETSVYEQYF
TGTGCCAGCAGTTACTCGGAGACTAGTGTTTACGAGCAGTACTTC
>TRBJ2-1|-|few|TRBV7-2
CASNLLGEQFF
TGTGCCAGCAACTTACTGGGTGAGCAGTTCTTC
>TRBJ2-5|TRBD1|-|TRBV29-1
CSGGQVQETQYF
TGCAGCGGTGGACAGGTACAAGAGACCCAGTACTTC